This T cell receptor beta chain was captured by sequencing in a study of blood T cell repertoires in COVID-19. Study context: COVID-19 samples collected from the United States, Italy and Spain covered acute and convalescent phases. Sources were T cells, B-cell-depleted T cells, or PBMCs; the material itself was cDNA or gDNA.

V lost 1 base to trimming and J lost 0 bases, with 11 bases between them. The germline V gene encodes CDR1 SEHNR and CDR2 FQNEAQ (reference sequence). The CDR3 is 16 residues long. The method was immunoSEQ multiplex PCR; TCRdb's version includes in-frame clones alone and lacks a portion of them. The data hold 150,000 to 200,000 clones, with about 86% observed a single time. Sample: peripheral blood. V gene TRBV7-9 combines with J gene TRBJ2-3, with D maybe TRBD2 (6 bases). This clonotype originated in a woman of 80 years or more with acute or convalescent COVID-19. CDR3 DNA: TGTGCCAGCAGCTTAGGGGGCGGGATAAGCACAGATACGCAGTATTTT. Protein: CASSLGGGISTDTQYF.